Here is one T cell receptor beta chain with its context. Its specific antigen is unknown. Base-call qualities are not available, and no considerably larger clone is one nucleotide away. The CDR3 contains 13 residues, cysteine and phenylalanine counted. Just CDR3 DNA is preserved here, 39 bases in frame from base 1. Taken from the germline V gene, the CDR1 and CDR2 loops are MDHEN and SYDVKM. The immunoSEQ Assay, a bias-controlled multiplex PCR, was used to amplify TCRbeta CDR3 regions from genomic DNA. Per the authors' processing: The number of nucleated cells in each sample was estimated by amplification of reference gene primers within the assay. To quantify the absolute abundance of each unique TCRbeta CDR3 rearrangement, sequence reads were collapsed and filtered. Productive Simpson clonality was computed per sample as the square root of Simpson's diversity index over productive rearrangements. This immuneACCESS table, as held by TCRdb, lists in-frame sequences with V and J called but not all clones. Of the missing ones, under half trace to an unresolved V gene in checked studies; the others have no known cause. V and J calls and clone size follow that table, whereas D and trimming were derived from the DNA. Recorded for this sample are around 50,000 clones; 86% of them occurred a single time. The ten largest clones capture 2.1% of the sample.

The collaborating institutions used their own protocols to collect whole blood in K2EDTA tubes. For TCRbeta analysis, collaborators shipped samples in one of three forms: frozen whole blood, isolated PBMCs, or DNA extracted from either of those sample types. This specimen comes from a study of blood T cell repertoires in COVID-19 (TCRdb year 2020). Looking at the study overall: Collaborator samples came from the United States, Italy and Spain and covered acute and convalescent phases of COVID-19. Deeply sampled blood TCRbeta repertoires from subjects exposed to, actively infected with, or recovered from COVID-19 were included in the dataset. The sample metadata nearly always contained a de-identified subject ID, COVID-19 status, age in years and sex. The material from the prospective study consisted of cDNA or gDNA derived from T cells, B-cell-depleted T cells, or PBMCs. HLA class I and class II types, where available, came from metadata supplied by the sample provider rather than from assay-based typing. The repertoires were released in a freely available public database meant as a resource for research on the immune response to SARS-CoV-2. Samples were obtained from the ongoing ImmuneRACE study (first 160 participants) and from some 1,300 subjects provided by 6 global collaborators.

Broader findings and caveats from the paper: Clinical and demographic metadata were provided uncurated, with the amount varying by source and participant.

The source is a woman aged 60-75 years with acute or convalescent COVID-19. Sample: peripheral blood. The V gene is TRBV28 and the J gene is TRBJ2-5; TRBD1 is perhaps the D gene, given 5 matching bases. The DNA reads as follows: TGTGCTTCCGGAAGGGGCAATAGAGAGACCCAGTACTTC. This codes for CASGRGNRETQYF.